The rows below give T cell receptor beta chains drawn from one sample of a study of cytomegalovirus exposure and HLA in healthy donors. Generated by immunoSEQ multiplex PCR, the TCRdb table keeps only in-frame clones and is missing some. The repertoire holds about 77,000 clones, with 60% to 80% as singletons. The material sequenced was PBMCs. All receptors come from a woman in her forties in good health and CMV-seronegative. CDR3s include the opening cysteine and the closing phenylalanine or tryptophan. D genes are given only for firm matches. The size of a clone is reported for some rows only, either as once, few or many, or as a class for expanded clones.

d_call,v_call,cdr3_length,clone_size,j_call,cdr3_aa,cdr3_nt
NA,TRBV27,13,NA,TRBJ1-4,CASSSRLGEKLFF,TGTGCCAGCAGTTCCAGGTTGGGCGAAAAACTGTTTTTT
TRBD2,TRBV7-2,18,NA,TRBJ2-7,CASSPRGLLAGGPYEQYF,TGTGCCAGCAGCCCCAGAGGCTTGCTAGCGGGAGGACCCTACGAGCAGTACTTC
NA,TRBV7-6,13,NA,TRBJ2-2,CASRRRNTGELFF,TGTGCCAGCAGGCGGCGGAACACCGGGGAGCTGTTTTTT
NA,TRBV7-6,14,NA,TRBJ2-3,CASSLAGGPNTQYF,TGTGCCAGCAGCTTAGCGGGGGGGCCAAATACGCAGTATTTT
NA,TRBV7-6,16,NA,TRBJ1-3,CASTPLGASVGNTIYF,TGTGCCAGCACCCCTCTGGGGGCCAGTGTTGGAAACACCATATATTTT
NA,TRBV11-2,12,NA,TRBJ1-2,CASSITGYGYTF,TGTGCCAGCAGCATAACAGGGTATGGCTACACCTTC
TRBD1,TRBV20-1,11,few,TRBJ1-1,CSAPNRGKAFF,TGCAGTGCTCCGAACAGGGGAAAAGCTTTCTTT
NA,TRBV6-5,11,NA,TRBJ2-1,CASSYIDEQFF,TGTGCCAGCAGTTATATCGATGAGCAGTTCTTC
TRBD1,TRBV7-8,14,NA,TRBJ1-5,CASSLGDRDQPQHF,TGTGCCAGCAGCTTAGGGGACAGGGACCAGCCCCAGCATTTT
TRBD2,TRBV2,15,NA,TRBJ2-1,CASSFTGGGRNEQFF,TGTGCCAGCAGTTTTACGGGCGGGGGGAGAAATGAGCAGTTCTTC
NA,TRBV28,12,NA,TRBJ1-2,CATASLLYGYTF,TGTGCCACAGCAAGCTTACTATATGGCTACACCTTC
NA,TRBV27,16,few,TRBJ2-1,CASIPLGSASYNEQFF,TGTGCCAGCATTCCTCTTGGGAGTGCTTCCTACAATGAGCAGTTCTTC
NA,TRBV2,13,once,TRBJ2-3,CASRGTRTDTQYF,TGTGCCAGCAGGGGGACTCGCACAGATACGCAGTATTTT
TRBD2,TRBV28,14,few,TRBJ2-3,CATLPGLAADTQYF,TGTGCCACCCTACCGGGACTAGCGGCAGATACGCAGTATTTT
NA,TRBV6-6,12,NA,TRBJ1-5,CASSGAGQPQHF,TGTGCCAGCAGTGGGGCCGGTCAGCCCCAGCATTTT
TRBD1,TRBV6-5,13,NA,TRBJ1-2,CASRPTGVGGYTF,TGTGCCAGCAGGCCGACAGGGGTTGGTGGCTACACCTTC
NA,TRBV28,15,NA,TRBJ1-4,CASSFPLTTNEKLFF,TGTGCCAGCAGTTTTCCTCTTACAACTAATGAAAAACTGTTTTTT
NA,TRBV27,14,NA,TRBJ1-5,CASSPSYSNQPQHF,TGTGCCAGCAGTCCGAGTTATAGCAATCAGCCCCAGCATTTT
TRBD1,TRBV19,16,NA,TRBJ1-5,CASSIPTGGGNQPQHF,TGTGCCAGTAGTATTCCGACAGGGGGGGGCAATCAGCCCCAGCATTTT
TRBD1,TRBV5-6,17,NA,TRBJ1-3,CASSRRSTGGSGNTIYF,TGTGCCAGCAGCCGACGATCGACAGGGGGATCTGGAAACACCATATATTTT
NA,TRBV14,13,NA,TRBJ1-2,CASCLSSLYGYTF,TGTGCCAGCTGCCTATCTTCCCTCTATGGCTACACCTTC
TRBD1,TRBV10-3,13,NA,TRBJ2-3,CAIRDRDTDTQYF,TGTGCCATCAGGGACAGGGATACGGATACGCAGTATTTT